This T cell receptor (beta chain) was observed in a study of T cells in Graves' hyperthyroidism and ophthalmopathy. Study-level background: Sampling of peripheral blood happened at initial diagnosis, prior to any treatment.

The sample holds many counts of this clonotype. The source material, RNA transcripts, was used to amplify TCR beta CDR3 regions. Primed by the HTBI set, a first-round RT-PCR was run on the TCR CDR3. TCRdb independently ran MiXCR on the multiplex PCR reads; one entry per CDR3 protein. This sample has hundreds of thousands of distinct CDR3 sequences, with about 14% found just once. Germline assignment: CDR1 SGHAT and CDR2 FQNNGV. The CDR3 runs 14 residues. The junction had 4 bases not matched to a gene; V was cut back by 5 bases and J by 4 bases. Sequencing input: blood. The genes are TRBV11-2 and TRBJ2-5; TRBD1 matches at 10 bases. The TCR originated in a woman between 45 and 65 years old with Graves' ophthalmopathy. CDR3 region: CASSRRDRGETQYF. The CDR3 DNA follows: TGTGCCAGCAGCCGGAGGGACAGGGGAGAGACCCAGTACTTC.